This entry features one T cell receptor beta chain sequence. Its specificity is unknown. Trimming at V came to 0 bases and at J to 5 bases, leaving 3 bases not matched to a gene. The germline V gene has CDR1 MNHEY and CDR2 SVGAGI. The CDR3 consists of 14 residues. The sample is drawn from a study of beta chain features in type 1 diabetes. Study conclusions and caveats: TCRB CDR3s were moderately but significantly shorter in Type 1 diabetes patients in all four CD4+ subsets. Because the template was cDNA, high-expressing cells might be over-represented.

Expressed TCRB transcripts got sequenced, as all isolated RNA was reverse transcribed. The data were produced by immunoSEQ multiplex PCR, yet TCRdb's version contains in-frame clones alone and is incomplete. Found here are over 700,000 clones, roughly 15% of them singletons; the top ten hold 0.02% to 0.03%. This receptor was identified in a woman aged 18-30 years in good health. V usage is TRBV6-5 and J usage is TRBJ1-2; 7 nucleotides match TRBD1. Sequencing was done on a sample of naive CD4+ T cells from blood. This chain's CDR3 is CASSYSTGKYGYTF. Written as DNA, the CDR3 is TGTGCCAGCAGTTACTCGACAGGGAAGTATGGCTACACCTTC.